Below, one T cell receptor beta chain is given with its context. Its antigen is not known. Expressed TCRB transcripts were sequenced because the isolated RNA had all been reverse transcribed beforehand. Some clones are missing from TCRdb's copy, which holds only in-frame ones; the method was immunoSEQ multiplex PCR. This sample has tens of thousands of clones, with approximately 60% found just once. The germline CDR1 and CDR2 sequences are SEHNR and FQNEAQ (reference sequence). V lost 5 bases, J lost 11 bases, and 12 bases lay in between. The CDR3 consists of 11 residues. This sample stems from a study of beta chain features in type 1 diabetes. Whole-study findings and limits: Shortening of TCRB CDR3s, moderate but significant, appeared in all four CD4+ subsets of Type 1 diabetes patients.

The V and J genes are TRBV7-9 and TRBJ1-1; D not certain. This receptor was identified in a man under 40 with type 1 diabetes. Some clones in this sample may be carry-over from other donors' samples. Sequencing was done on a sample of Tregs from blood. CDR3 amino acids: CASSMTRAAFF. In DNA form, the CDR3 reads TGTGCCAGCAGCATGACACGCGCGGCTTTCTTT.